Following are 30 T cell receptor beta chains from one sample sequenced in a study of blood T cells in healthy people across ages (dated by TCRdb to about 2015). Library preparation used 5' RACE. Sequencing took place on an Illumina HiSeq 2500. A second PCR of about 6 to 11 cycles was run with a J-beta primer mix and a sample-barcoded 5' primer. TCRdb trimmed the raw reads at Q25, called clones with MiXCR and kept productive beta chains. Rows are unified per CDR3 protein, each entry keeping the most common DNA and genes. For this sample the table gives about a million distinct CDR3 sequences, of which 45% to 50% were detected only once. Around an eighth of the sample is taken by the ten largest. Sequenced material: blood. The receptor set was obtained from a man aged 25 to 45 in good health.

The chain uses TRBV2 and TRBJ1-4; D gene uncertain. The CDR3 extends over 15 amino acids. Trimming cost V 2 bases and J 5 bases, with 12 bases left between them. The germline gives CDR1 SNHLY, CDR2 FYNNEI. The CDR3 region is CASSEQSQINEKLFF. The CDR3, as DNA: TGTGCCAGCAGTGAACAGAGTCAGATCAATGAAAAACTGTTTTTT.

As concerns this clonotype: A much larger clone sits a single nucleotide away, making a read error possible. The gene calls are TRBV10-3 and TRBJ2-1, with D possibly being TRBD1 (6 bases). The DNA matches TRBJ2-7 better at its end, which makes the J call doubtful. The CDR3 runs to 12 residues. Germline CDR1 reads ENHRY; CDR2 reads SYGVKD. The CDR3 DNA follows: TGTGCCATCAGTGACAGGGACAATGAGCAGTACTTC. Translating it yields CAISDRDNEQYF.

This clonotype was seen more than once but under ten times. The rearrangement uses TRBV7-3 and TRBJ2-7; unclear D gene. The germline gives CDR1 SGHTA, CDR2 FQGTGA. V lost 5 bases and J lost 7, with 12 bases in between. The CDR3 has 12 amino acids. CDR3 DNA sequence: TGTGCCAGCAGCCTCTCTGGACCTGAGCAGTACTTC. This codes for CASSLSGPEQYF.

This clonotype came up a few times. V and J are TRBV29-1 and TRBJ1-2; TRBD1 matches 8 bases. V lost 6 bases and J lost 8; bases outside the gene matches: 8. The CDR3 has 12 amino acids. Germline-derived CDR1 and CDR2 are SQVTM and ANQGSEA. The CDR3 nucleotides read TGCAGCGTACCGGACAGGGCCGCCGGCTACACCTTC. Its protein is CSVPDRAAGYTF.

The chain joins TRBV28 to TRBJ1-2; D is unresolved. CDR1 is MDHEN and CDR2 is SYDVKM in the germline V gene. The CDR3 has 14 amino acids. The germline V and J ends were trimmed by 4 bases and 3 bases, with 12 bases remaining between them. In DNA form, the CDR3 reads TGTGCCAGCAGTTCCCCCCGTCCCGACTATGGCTACACCTTC. Translating it yields CASSSPRPDYGYTF.

This clonotype has only one observation. CDR3 loop: CASSQDSTGGAYEQYF. CDR3 sequence (DNA): TGCGCCAGCAGCCAAGATAGTACAGGGGGCGCCTACGAGCAGTACTTC. The V gene is TRBV4-3, the J gene TRBJ2-7; 9 bases agree with TRBD1. This CDR3 spans 16 amino acids. Germline CDR1 LGHNA, CDR2 YSLEER. J lost 2 bases, V lost 0 bases, and 5 bases had no gene match.

This clonotype was detected only a few times. The chain has TRBV5-1 and TRBJ2-1; D gene ambiguous. This CDR3 is 15 amino acids long. V gave up 4 bases and J gave up 0 bases, with 11 bases separating them. CDR1 is SGHRS, CDR2 YFSETQ, per germline. CDR3 residues: CASSPDGISYNEQFF. CDR3 sequence (DNA): TGCGCCAGCAGCCCGGACGGTATCTCCTACAATGAGCAGTTCTTC. Complete variable domain (other parts from reference TRBV5-1 and TRBJ2-1): KAGVTQTPRYLIKTRGQQVTLSCSPISGHRSVSWYQQTPGQGLQFLFEYFSETQRNKGNFPGRFSGRQFSNSRSEMNVSTLELGDSALYLCASSPDGISYNEQFFGPGTRLTVL.

The rearrangement joins TRBV12-3 or TRBV12-4 to TRBJ2-7; D remains unclear. Between the trimmed V and J ends, which lost 3 bases and 2 bases, there was a span of 11 bases. CDR3 length: 14 amino acids. The CDR3 bases are TGTGCCAGCAGTTTCCGCACGGTTACCTACGAGCAGTACTTC. This encodes CASSFRTVTYEQYF.

This clonotype was found a few times. The gene calls are TRBV7-9 and TRBJ2-3, with D maybe TRBD1 (6 bases). Germline CDR1 reads SEHNR; CDR2 reads FQNEAQ (reference sequence). The CDR3 spans 13 residues. V dropped 8 bases and J dropped 1 base, with 10 bases sitting between them. The CDR3 DNA sequence: TGTGCCAGCCGTCACAGGGGCACAGATACGCAGTATTTT. This translates into CASRHRGTDTQYF.

This clonotype was observed a handful of times. This rearrangement joins TRBV7-2 to TRBJ1-2; D is undetermined. CDR3 length: 16 residues. V lost 4 bases to trimming and J lost 6 bases, with 21 bases between them. Germline V gene sequence: CDR1 SGHTA, CDR2 FQGNSA. This CDR3 reads CASSSVVRSFSHGYTF. The CDR3 nucleotides read TGTGCCAGCAGCTCCGTGGTACGCAGCTTCTCCCATGGCTACACCTTC.

This chain links TRBV4-2 with TRBJ2-7; D remains ambiguous. V was trimmed by 0 bases and J by 0 bases, leaving 9 bases between them. In germline, CDR1 is LGHNA, CDR2 YNFKEQ. The CDR3 runs to 15 residues. The CDR3 nucleotides read TGTGCCAGCAGCCAAGATTTAGACAACTCCTACGAGCAGTACTTC. The encoded protein is CASSQDLDNSYEQYF.

The J gene is TRBJ2-1, the V gene TRBV5-6, with 8 bases lining up with TRBD2. Looked up from germline, CDR1 is SGHDT and CDR2 is YYEEEE. CDR3 length equals 14 residues. V lost 4 bases and J lost 5; bases outside the gene matches: 5. In DNA form, the CDR3 reads TGTGCCAGCAGCGGGCGGGGGGTTAACAATGAGCAGTTCTTC. This translates into CASSGRGVNNEQFF.

The chain carries TRBV9 and TRBJ2-4; 9 bases are shared with TRBD2. The J segment lost 5 bases and the V segment lost 2 bases, leaving 11 bases of the junction unmatched. The CDR3 spans 17 residues. CDR1 SGDLS and CDR2 YYNGEE come from the germline V gene. The CDR3, as DNA: TGTGCCAGCAGCGTCCACCACACGGGCGGGGGGGAAAACATTCAGTACTTC. As protein: CASSVHHTGGGENIQYF.

V gene TRBV28 combines with J gene TRBJ2-7; 8 nucleotides agree with TRBD1. CDR1 and CDR2 (germline): MDHEN, SYDVKM. The V segment lost 8 bases and the J segment 1 base; nucleotides outside the gene matches: 10. The CDR3 contains 15 residues. The CDR3 nucleotides read TGTGCCAGCCTTACAGGGGGATCCCCATCCTACGAGCAGTACTTC. The encoded protein is CASLTGGSPSYEQYF.

This clonotype was picked up one time. V and J are TRBV29-1 and TRBJ1-1, with D possibly matching TRBD1 (5 bases). The CDR3 runs 14 residues. The V gene lost 4 bases and the J gene lost 2 bases, with 14 bases spanning the gap. Germline CDR1 reads SQVTM; CDR2 reads ANQGSEA. CDR3: CSVASRGGNTEAFF. The CDR3 DNA sequence: TGCAGCGTTGCCTCGAGGGGCGGAAACACTGAAGCTTTCTTT.

The chain couples TRBV27 to TRBJ2-1, with D possibly called TRBD1 or TRBD2 (6 bases each). CDR1 is MNHEY and CDR2 is SMNVEV in the germline V gene (reference sequence). The CDR3 covers 14 residues. Trimming left V 5 bases short and J 10 bases short, with 18 bases between. CDR3 DNA: TGTGCCAGCAGTACCAACAGGGACTCCTACGAGCAGTTCTTC. This gives the protein CASSTNRDSYEQFF.

DNA for the CDR3: TGTGCCAGCAGTGCTCCAGGGACTAGCGGGATCACAGATACGCAGTATTTT. This encodes CASSAPGTSGITDTQYF. V and J are TRBV12-3 or TRBV12-4 and TRBJ2-3, with TRBD2 identical over 13 bases. The CDR3 totals 17 residues. The J segment lost 2 bases and the V segment lost 5 bases, leaving 7 bases of the junction unmatched.

The chain has TRBV6-6 and TRBJ2-5, with D tentatively TRBD1 or TRBD2 (5 bases each). The J call is uncertain, as TRBJ2-7 better fits the DNA end. Germline CDR1 MNHNY, CDR2 SVGAGI (reference sequence). This CDR3 contains 13 residues. The CDR3 spells CASNKRGVREQYF. In nucleotides, the CDR3 is TGTGCCAGCAACAAACGAGGGGTCCGCGAGCAGTACTTC.

In this sample, this clonotype turned up many times. The chain links TRBV5-1 to TRBJ2-5; no clear D gene. The V and J ends lost 0 bases and 2 bases respectively, with 11 bases between them. Germline CDR1 is SGHRS and CDR2 is YFSETQ. This CDR3 has 15 residues. CDR3 sequence (DNA): TGCGCCAGCAGCTTGGAAGGCCAGGATCAAGAGACCCAGTACTTC. The encoded protein is CASSLEGQDQETQYF.

About this clonotype itself: Germline is not matched at one junction end, which may reflect a read error. CDR3 sequence (DNA): TGTGCCGGCAGTCCAACGGACAGTTTTAGCACAGATACGCAGTATTTT. Translation gives CAGSPTDSFSTDTQYF. V and J are TRBV12-3 or TRBV12-4 and TRBJ2-3; possible D gene TRBD1, 6 bases. The CDR3 runs to 16 residues.

The J gene is TRBJ1-1, the V gene TRBV5-1; D remains ambiguous. From germline, CDR1 is SGHRS and CDR2 YFSETQ. CDR3 length: 16 residues. Trimming removed 0 bases from V and 7 bases from J, with 19 bases in between. CDR3 nucleotide sequence: TGCGCCAGCAGCTTGGAGCCGCAGATAGTCTACCATGAAGCTTTCTTT. The encoded protein is CASSLEPQIVYHEAFF.

This sequence joins TRBV6-2 or TRBV6-3 and TRBJ1-5, with TRBD1 as a possible D gene (6 bases). The CDR3 length is 15 residues. Trimming stripped 6 bases from V and 6 bases from J, with 18 bases between. Germline CDR1 and CDR2: MNHEY and SVGEGT. CDR3 nucleotides: TGTGCCAGCAGAGCAACAAGGACAGACCTTCAGCCCCAGCATTTT. Protein sequence: CASRATRTDLQPQHF.

This clonotype was detected only a few times. This chain uses TRBV20-1 with TRBJ2-1; 12 bases line up with TRBD2. In germline, CDR1 is DFQATT, CDR2 SNEGSKA (reference sequence). V shed 6 bases and J 6 bases; nucleotides not matched to a gene: 6. The CDR3 has 14 amino acids. CDR3 protein: CSAVLAGGINEQFF. The CDR3 DNA is TGCAGTGCGGTACTAGCGGGGGGAATCAATGAGCAGTTCTTC.

This clonotype showed up just a few times. The rearrangement joins TRBV6-1 to TRBJ2-5; TRBD2 agrees at 9 bases. The CDR3 runs 15 residues. CDR1 is MNHNS, CDR2 SASEGT, per germline. The V segment lost 1 base and the J segment 2 bases; nucleotides outside the gene matches: 2. The CDR3 loop is CASSEGLAEQETQYF. CDR3 bases: TGTGCCAGCAGTGAAGGACTAGCGGAACAAGAGACCCAGTACTTC.

Remarks on this clonotype: A read error may account for a junction end that differs from germline. The V call is TRBV6-4, the J call TRBJ2-3; D possibly corresponds to TRBD2 (5 bases). The CDR3 totals 14 residues. Germline assignment: CDR1 MRHNA and CDR2 SNTAGT. For the CDR3, the DNA is TGTGCTAGCAGCGAAGGACTGGGCACAGATACGCAGTATTTT. This gives the protein CASSEGLGTDTQYF.

The chain combines TRBV4-1 with TRBJ1-3, with a possible D match to TRBD1 (5 bases). V was shortened by 1 base and J by 7 bases, with 11 bases between the two germline ends. The CDR3 loop spans 14 amino acids. CDR1 is MGHRA and CDR2 is YSYEKL in the germline V gene. The chain's CDR3 is CASSQGPGQNTIYF. The CDR3 region has the DNA TGCGCCAGCAGCCAAGGTCCAGGGCAGAACACCATATATTTT.

This clonotype was recorded a few times. The chain recombines TRBV9 with TRBJ2-1, with TRBD1 identical over 8 bases. The CDR3 spans 16 residues. Germline values: CDR1 SGDLS, CDR2 YYNGEE. The J segment lost 5 bases and the V segment lost 0 bases, leaving 7 bases of the junction unmatched. CDR3 sequence: CASSVAQQGANNEQFF. The CDR3 DNA sequence: TGTGCCAGCAGCGTAGCTCAGCAGGGGGCTAACAATGAGCAGTTCTTC.

This clonotype appeared once. V gene TRBV10-3 combines with J gene TRBJ1-1; 8 nucleotides match TRBD1. CDR1 and CDR2 (germline): ENHRY, SYGVKD. There are 16 residues in the CDR3. V lost 0 bases, J lost 2 bases, and 5 bases stayed unmatched. The CDR3 DNA reads as TGTGCCATCAGTGAGTCCCGCCCAGGGGGCAACACTGAAGCTTTCTTT. Its protein is CAISESRPGGNTEAFF.

The table lists this clonotype with many counts. This chain connects TRBV20-1 to TRBJ1-5; the D gene is possibly TRBD1 (6 bases). The CDR3 spans 13 residues. Trimming took off 4 bases at V and 7 bases at J, with 14 bases between the two ends. Per the germline V gene, CDR1 is DFQATT and CDR2 is SNEGSKA (reference sequence). CDR3 DNA sequence: TGCAGTGCTACCACAGGGCTAGGACAGCCCCAGCATTTT. This gives the protein CSATTGLGQPQHF.

The V gene is TRBV6-1, the J gene TRBJ1-6; maybe TRBD1 (5 bases). Trimming cost V 1 base and J 6 bases, with 19 bases left between them. The CDR3 sequence is 18 residues long. Germline CDR1 MNHNS, CDR2 SASEGT. CDR3 DNA: TGTGCCAGCAGTGAAGGAGGGTCCGGGACGCGACGTAATTCACCCCTCCACTTT. The encoded protein is CASSEGGSGTRRNSPLHF.